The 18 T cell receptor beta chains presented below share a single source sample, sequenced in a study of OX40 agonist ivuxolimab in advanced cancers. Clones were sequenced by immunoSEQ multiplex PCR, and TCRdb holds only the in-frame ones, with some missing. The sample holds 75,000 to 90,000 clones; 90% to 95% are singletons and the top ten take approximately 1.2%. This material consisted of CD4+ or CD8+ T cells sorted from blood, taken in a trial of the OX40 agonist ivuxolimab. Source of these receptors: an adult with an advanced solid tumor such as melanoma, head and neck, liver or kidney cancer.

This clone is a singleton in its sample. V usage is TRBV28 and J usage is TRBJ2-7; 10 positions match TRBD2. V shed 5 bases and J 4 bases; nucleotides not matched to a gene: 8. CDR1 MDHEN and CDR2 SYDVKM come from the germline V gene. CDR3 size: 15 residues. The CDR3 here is CASSRVASGSYEQYF. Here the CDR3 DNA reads TGTGCCAGCAGTCGGGTGGCTAGCGGGAGTTACGAGCAGTACTTC.

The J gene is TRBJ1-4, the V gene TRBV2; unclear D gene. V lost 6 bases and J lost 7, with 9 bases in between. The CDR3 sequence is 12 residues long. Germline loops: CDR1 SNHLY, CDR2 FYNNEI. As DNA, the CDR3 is TGTGCCAGCAGGGGATTTGGTGAAAAACTGTTTTTT. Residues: CASRGFGEKLFF.

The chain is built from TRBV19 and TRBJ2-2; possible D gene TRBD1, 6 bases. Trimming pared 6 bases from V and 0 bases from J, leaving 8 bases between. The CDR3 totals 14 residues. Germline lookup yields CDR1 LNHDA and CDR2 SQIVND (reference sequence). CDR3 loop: CASRGTTNTGELFF. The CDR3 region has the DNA TGTGCCAGTAGAGGGACAACGAACACCGGGGAGCTGTTTTTT.

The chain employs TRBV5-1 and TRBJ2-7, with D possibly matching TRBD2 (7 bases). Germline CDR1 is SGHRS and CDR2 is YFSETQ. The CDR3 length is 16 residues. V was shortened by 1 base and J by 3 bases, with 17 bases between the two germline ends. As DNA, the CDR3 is TGCGCCAGCAGCTTGTTGCCAAACAGGGAGGGCTACGAGCAGTACTTC. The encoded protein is CASSLLPNREGYEQYF.

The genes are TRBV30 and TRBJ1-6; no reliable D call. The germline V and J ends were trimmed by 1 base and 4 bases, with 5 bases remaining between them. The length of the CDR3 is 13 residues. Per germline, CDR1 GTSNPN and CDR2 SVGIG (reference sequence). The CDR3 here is CAWSAEYNSPLHF. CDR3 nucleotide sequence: TGTGCCTGGAGTGCAGAATATAATTCACCCCTCCACTTT.

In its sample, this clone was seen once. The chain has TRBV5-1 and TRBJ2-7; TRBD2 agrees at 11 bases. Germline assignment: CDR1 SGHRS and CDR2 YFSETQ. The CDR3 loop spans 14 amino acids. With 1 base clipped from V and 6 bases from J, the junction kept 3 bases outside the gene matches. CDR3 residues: CASSLPTSGSEQYF. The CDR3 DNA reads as TGCGCCAGCAGCTTGCCCACTAGCGGGAGCGAGCAGTACTTC.

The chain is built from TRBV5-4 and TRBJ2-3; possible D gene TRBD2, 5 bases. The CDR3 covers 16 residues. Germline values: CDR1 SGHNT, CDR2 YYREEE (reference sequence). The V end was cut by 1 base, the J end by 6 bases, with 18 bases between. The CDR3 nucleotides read TGTGCCAGCAGCTTGAGTGGCCGGGGTTGGCCGGATACGCAGTATTTT. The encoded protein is CASSLSGRGWPDTQYF.

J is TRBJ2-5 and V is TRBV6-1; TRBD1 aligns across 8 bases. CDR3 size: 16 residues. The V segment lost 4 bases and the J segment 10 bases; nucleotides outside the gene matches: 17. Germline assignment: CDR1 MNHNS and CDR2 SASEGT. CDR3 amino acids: CASSAQGAGSSQVQYF. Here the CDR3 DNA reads TGTGCCAGCAGTGCCCAGGGGGCGGGTTCCTCTCAAGTCCAGTACTTC.

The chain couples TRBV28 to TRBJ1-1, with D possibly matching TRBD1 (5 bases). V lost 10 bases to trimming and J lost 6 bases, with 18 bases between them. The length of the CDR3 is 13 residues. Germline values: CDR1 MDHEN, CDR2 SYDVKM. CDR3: CATVGGWASEAFF. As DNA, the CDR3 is TGTGCCACCGTTGGGGGGTGGGCTTCTGAAGCTTTCTTT.

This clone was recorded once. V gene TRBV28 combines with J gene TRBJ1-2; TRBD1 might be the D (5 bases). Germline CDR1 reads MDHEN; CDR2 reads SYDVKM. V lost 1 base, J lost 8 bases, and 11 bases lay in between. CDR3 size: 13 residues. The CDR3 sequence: CASSLSRGEGYTF. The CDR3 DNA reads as TGTGCCAGCAGTTTATCAAGGGGCGAGGGCTACACCTTC.

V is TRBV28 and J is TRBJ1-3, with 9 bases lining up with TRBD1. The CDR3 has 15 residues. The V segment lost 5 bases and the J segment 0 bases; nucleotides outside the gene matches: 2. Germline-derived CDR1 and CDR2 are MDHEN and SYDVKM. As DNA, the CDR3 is TGTGCCAGCAGTGGGGACAGGGTCTCTGGAAACACCATATATTTT. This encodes CASSGDRVSGNTIYF.

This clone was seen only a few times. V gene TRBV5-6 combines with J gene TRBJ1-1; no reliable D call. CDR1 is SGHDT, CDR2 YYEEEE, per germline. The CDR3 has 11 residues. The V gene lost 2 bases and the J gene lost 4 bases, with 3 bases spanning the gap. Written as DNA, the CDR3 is TGTGCCAGCAGCTTCGGCACTGAAGCTTTCTTT. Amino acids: CASSFGTEAFF.

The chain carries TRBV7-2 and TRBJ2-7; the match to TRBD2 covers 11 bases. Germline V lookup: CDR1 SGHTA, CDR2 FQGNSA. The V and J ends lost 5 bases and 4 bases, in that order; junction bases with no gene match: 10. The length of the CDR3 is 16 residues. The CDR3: CASSKPTSGGPYEQYF. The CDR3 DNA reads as TGTGCCAGCAGCAAACCTACTAGCGGGGGCCCATACGAGCAGTACTTC. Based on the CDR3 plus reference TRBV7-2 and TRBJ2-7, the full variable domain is GAGVSQSPSNKVTEKGKDVELRCDPISGHTALYWYRQSLGQGLEFLIYFQGNSAPDKSGLPSDRFSAERTGGSVSTLTIQRTQQEDSAVYLCASSKPTSGGPYEQYFGPGTRLTVT.

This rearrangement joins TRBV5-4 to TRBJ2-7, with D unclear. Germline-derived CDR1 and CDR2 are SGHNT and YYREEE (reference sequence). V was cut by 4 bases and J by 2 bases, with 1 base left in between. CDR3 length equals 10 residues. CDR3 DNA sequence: TGTGCCAGCAGCACCTACGAGCAGTACTTC. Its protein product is CASSTYEQYF.

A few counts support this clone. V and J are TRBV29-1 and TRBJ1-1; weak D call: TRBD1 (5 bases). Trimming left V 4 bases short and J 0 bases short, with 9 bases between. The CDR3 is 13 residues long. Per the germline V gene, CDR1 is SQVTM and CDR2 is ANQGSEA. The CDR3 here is CSVVDSMNTEAFF. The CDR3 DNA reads TGCAGCGTTGTTGACAGCATGAACACTGAAGCTTTCTTT.

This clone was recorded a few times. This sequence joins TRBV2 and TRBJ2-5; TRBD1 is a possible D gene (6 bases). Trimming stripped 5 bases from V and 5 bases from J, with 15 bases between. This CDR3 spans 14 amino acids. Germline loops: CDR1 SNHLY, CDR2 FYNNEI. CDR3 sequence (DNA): TGTGCCAGCAGTAAACAGGGTTTAGGGGAGACCCAGTACTTC. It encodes CASSKQGLGETQYF. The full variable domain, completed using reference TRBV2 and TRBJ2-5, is EPEVTQTPSHQVTQMGQEVILRCVPISNHLYFYWYRQILGQKVEFLVSFYNNEISEKSEIFDDQFSVERPDGSNFTLKIRSTKLEDSAMYFCASSKQGLGETQYFGPGTRLLVL.

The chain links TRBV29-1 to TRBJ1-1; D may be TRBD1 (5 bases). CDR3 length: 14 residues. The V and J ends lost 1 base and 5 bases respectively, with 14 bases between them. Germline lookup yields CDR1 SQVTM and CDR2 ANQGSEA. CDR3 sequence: CSVEADTSGTEAFF. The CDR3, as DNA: TGCAGCGTTGAAGCGGACACCTCGGGAACTGAAGCTTTCTTT. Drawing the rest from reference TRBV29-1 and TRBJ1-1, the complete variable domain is SAVISQKPSRDICQRGTSLTIQCQVDSQVTMMFWYRQQPGQSLTLIATANQGSEATYESGFVIDKFPISRPNLTFSTLTVSNMSPEDSSIYLCSVEADTSGTEAFFGQGTRLTVV.

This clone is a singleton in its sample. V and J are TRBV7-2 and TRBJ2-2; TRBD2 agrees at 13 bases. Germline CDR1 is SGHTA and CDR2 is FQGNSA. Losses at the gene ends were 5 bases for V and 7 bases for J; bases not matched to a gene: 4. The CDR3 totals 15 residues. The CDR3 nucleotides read TGTGCCAGCAGCGGACTAGCGGGAGTTATCGGGGAGCTGTTTTTT. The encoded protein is CASSGLAGVIGELFF.